This T cell receptor beta chain was sequenced for a study of technical replicates of blood from a handful of donors. Here immunoSEQ multiplex PCR was the method, and the copy in TCRdb shows in-frame clones only, minus some. Of approximately 69,000 clones listed, nearly 98% are singletons. CDR1 and CDR2 from the germline V gene are SGHVS and FQNEAQ. V shed 4 bases and J 2 bases; nucleotides not matched to a gene: 8. The CDR3 runs to 16 residues. The source is a human donor in good health. J is TRBJ1-5 and V is TRBV7-8; 7 nucleotides line up with TRBD1. Specimen: T cells isolated from PBMCs. CDR3 coding DNA: TGTGCCAGCAGCTCCCGACAGGGCGGCGGCAATCAGCCCCAGCATTTT. Its translation: CASSSRQGGGNQPQHF.